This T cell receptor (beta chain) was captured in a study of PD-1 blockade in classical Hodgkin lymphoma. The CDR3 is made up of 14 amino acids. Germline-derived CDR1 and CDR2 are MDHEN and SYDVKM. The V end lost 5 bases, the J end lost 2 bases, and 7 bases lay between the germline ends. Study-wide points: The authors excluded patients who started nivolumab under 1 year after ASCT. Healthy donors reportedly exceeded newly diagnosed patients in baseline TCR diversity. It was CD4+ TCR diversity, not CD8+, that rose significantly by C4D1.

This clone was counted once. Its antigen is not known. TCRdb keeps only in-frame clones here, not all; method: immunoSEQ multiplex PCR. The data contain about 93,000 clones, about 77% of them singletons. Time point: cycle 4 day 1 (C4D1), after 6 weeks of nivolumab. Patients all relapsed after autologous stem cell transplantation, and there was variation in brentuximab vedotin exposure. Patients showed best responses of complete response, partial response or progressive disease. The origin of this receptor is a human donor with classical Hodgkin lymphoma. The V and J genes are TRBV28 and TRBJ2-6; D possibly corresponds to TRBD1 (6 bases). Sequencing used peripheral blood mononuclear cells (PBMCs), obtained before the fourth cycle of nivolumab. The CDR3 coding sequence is TGTGCCAGCAGTCGGACAGCTGGGGCCAACGTCCTGACTTTC. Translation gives CASSRTAGANVLTF.